The clone carrying this TCR beta chain was detected a few times. This record comes from a study of cytomegalovirus exposure and HLA in healthy donors. The germline V gene has CDR1 MGHRA and CDR2 YSYEKL. This CDR3 has 19 residues. The V segment lost 0 bases and the J segment 6 bases; nucleotides outside the gene matches: 15. In the PCR, 60 Vbeta and 13 Jbeta primers were used. Some clones are missing from TCRdb's copy, which holds only in-frame ones; the method was immunoSEQ multiplex PCR. The table has more than 110,000 clones, roughly 76% seen once. The V call is TRBV4-1, the J call TRBJ1-5; TRBD1 matches at 9 bases. This clonotype was obtained from a human donor in good health. Material: PBMCs. Here the CDR3 reads CASSQERITGGASPQPQHF. The CDR3 DNA is TGCGCCAGCAGCCAAGAGAGAATAACAGGGGGCGCGAGTCCTCAGCCCCAGCATTTT.